These T cell receptor beta chains were read from a single sample in a study of blood T cell repertoires in COVID-19. Data came from immunoSEQ multiplex PCR; TCRdb stores just in-frame clones and leaves some out. The data hold fewer than 350,000 clones, with around 90% observed a single time. Sequencing was carried out using PBMCs or T cells enriched from blood (not recorded which). Every receptor here comes from a man in his fifties or sixties who had recovered from COVID-19. The CDR3 runs from the conserved cysteine through the conserved F or W. Fields, in order: CDR3 DNA, CDR3 protein, clone size, J gene, V gene, D gene. The D gene is left open where the match is weak. The size field is filled for only some rows; it gives once, few, many or a size class.

CDR3nt: TGTGCCAGCAGTTCCCCCGGACAGGGAAGGGGCGATGAGCAGTTCTTC
CDR3aa: CASSSPGQGRGDEQFF
abundance: -
j_gene: TRBJ2-1
v_gene: TRBV27
d_gene: TRBD1

CDR3nt: TGCGCCAGCAGTGATAGGACTAGCGACTACAATGAGCAGTTCTTC
CDR3aa: CASSDRTSDYNEQFF
abundance: -
j_gene: TRBJ2-1
v_gene: TRBV10-2
d_gene: TRBD2

CDR3nt: TGTGCCAGCAGCTTAGCGCTTTCGTACAGTCCCTCTGGAAACACCATATATTTT
CDR3aa: CASSLALSYSPSGNTIYF
abundance: -
j_gene: TRBJ1-3
v_gene: TRBV7-2
d_gene: -

CDR3nt: TGCGCCAGCAGCTCCGAAGGGAGGGTCCATCAGCCCCAGCATTTT
CDR3aa: CASSSEGRVHQPQHF
abundance: -
j_gene: TRBJ1-5
v_gene: TRBV5-1
d_gene: -

CDR3nt: TGTGCTAGCAGCTCGACCAGGGGGTCGGAGACCCAGTACTTC
CDR3aa: CASSSTRGSETQYF
abundance: -
j_gene: TRBJ2-5
v_gene: TRBV7-7
d_gene: TRBD1

CDR3nt: TGTGCCAGCAGCTCTGACAGGGGAGAGACCCAGTACTTC
CDR3aa: CASSSDRGETQYF
abundance: -
j_gene: TRBJ2-5
v_gene: TRBV7-2
d_gene: TRBD1

CDR3nt: TGCGCCAGCAGCCCGGGACTGTCGCAGGGCACAGATACGCAGTATTTT
CDR3aa: CASSPGLSQGTDTQYF
abundance: once
j_gene: TRBJ2-3
v_gene: TRBV5-1
d_gene: -

CDR3nt: TGTGCCAGCAGCTATTCAAGCGAAGCCAAAAACATTCAGTACTTC
CDR3aa: CASSYSSEAKNIQYF
abundance: -
j_gene: TRBJ2-4
v_gene: TRBV5-4
d_gene: -

CDR3nt: TGTGCCAGCAGAAAGGGGTCCTCCTACGAGCAGTACTTC
CDR3aa: CASRKGSSYEQYF
abundance: -
j_gene: TRBJ2-7
v_gene: TRBV27
d_gene: -

CDR3nt: TGCGCCAGCAGCCCGATGTCCATAGCAGATACGCAGTATTTT
CDR3aa: CASSPMSIADTQYF
abundance: -
j_gene: TRBJ2-3
v_gene: TRBV4-1
d_gene: -

CDR3nt: TGTGCCAGCAAGGCTAGCGGGAGTGCAGATACGCAGTATTTT
CDR3aa: CASKASGSADTQYF
abundance: few
j_gene: TRBJ2-3
v_gene: TRBV6-4
d_gene: TRBD2

CDR3nt: TGCAGCGTTCCGGGACTAGCGGGAGCCCCGGACACTTACAATGAGCAGTTCTTC
CDR3aa: CSVPGLAGAPDTYNEQFF
abundance: -
j_gene: TRBJ2-1
v_gene: TRBV29-1
d_gene: TRBD2

CDR3nt: TGTGCCAGCAGTTGGCCTAGCGGGTCCCCCCGAGGGTGGTTCTTC
CDR3aa: CASSWPSGSPRGWFF
abundance: -
j_gene: TRBJ2-1
v_gene: TRBV6-2/TRBV6-3
d_gene: TRBD2

CDR3nt: TGTGCCAGCAGCGTAGGGTACAGGGGATTCTATGGCTACACCTTC
CDR3aa: CASSVGYRGFYGYTF
abundance: -
j_gene: TRBJ1-2
v_gene: TRBV9
d_gene: TRBD1

CDR3nt: TGTGCCAGCAGCTTGGCGGAGGGGCACGAGCAGTACTTC
CDR3aa: CASSLAEGHEQYF
abundance: -
j_gene: TRBJ2-7
v_gene: TRBV7-9
d_gene: -

CDR3nt: TGTGCCAGCAGCGGGGGAAGCGGGACCCCTAGCACAGATACGCAGTATTTT
CDR3aa: CASSGGSGTPSTDTQYF
abundance: -
j_gene: TRBJ2-3
v_gene: TRBV9
d_gene: TRBD2

CDR3nt: TGTGCCAGCAGCTTAGCCAGCGGGAGTAGCCCAGATACGCAGTATTTT
CDR3aa: CASSLASGSSPDTQYF
abundance: -
j_gene: TRBJ2-3
v_gene: TRBV7-6
d_gene: TRBD2

CDR3nt: TGTGCCAGCAAAGTTCGGGGGTCCAATCAGCCCCAGCATTTT
CDR3aa: CASKVRGSNQPQHF
abundance: -
j_gene: TRBJ1-5
v_gene: TRBV5-6
d_gene: -

CDR3nt: TGTGCCAGCAGCCCTTTGGACAGGGCGGACTATGGCTACACCTTC
CDR3aa: CASSPLDRADYGYTF
abundance: once
j_gene: TRBJ1-2
v_gene: TRBV5-4
d_gene: TRBD1

CDR3nt: TGTGCCAGTAGTCCCGAACGGACAGGGGGCTTCGGCGAGCAGTACTTC
CDR3aa: CASSPERTGGFGEQYF
abundance: -
j_gene: TRBJ2-7
v_gene: TRBV19
d_gene: TRBD1

CDR3nt: TGTGCCAGCAGTTCCAGACAGGGCTACACCGGGGAGCTGTTTTTT
CDR3aa: CASSSRQGYTGELFF
abundance: -
j_gene: TRBJ2-2
v_gene: TRBV28
d_gene: TRBD1

CDR3nt: TGTGCCAGCAGTTCCGGGACTGAAGCTTTCTTT
CDR3aa: CASSSGTEAFF
abundance: few
j_gene: TRBJ1-1
v_gene: TRBV12-3/TRBV12-4
d_gene: -

CDR3nt: TGTGCCAGCAGCCAGCCCGGGGGTGAGACCCAGTACTTC
CDR3aa: CASSQPGGETQYF
abundance: -
j_gene: TRBJ2-5
v_gene: TRBV3-1/TRBV3-2
d_gene: -

CDR3nt: TGTGCCAGCTCGTGGACTAGCGGCACAGATACGCAGTATTTT
CDR3aa: CASSWTSGTDTQYF
abundance: -
j_gene: TRBJ2-3
v_gene: TRBV18
d_gene: TRBD2